Listed below are T cell receptor beta chains from one sample, sequenced in a study of T cells in Graves' hyperthyroidism and ophthalmopathy. TCRdb fed the multiplex PCR reads into MiXCR, producing one record per CDR3 protein. The sample includes hundreds of thousands of distinct CDR3 sequences, 20% seen only once; the top ten take roughly a third. The sequenced sample was blood. The origin of the receptors is a man aged 25 to 40 with Graves' ophthalmopathy. The conserved cysteine and the conserved F or W are not part of the CDR3 here. Fields, in order: CDR3 length, J gene, V gene, CDR3 protein.

14 TRBJ2-7 TRBV5-1 ASSPEPGLASYEQY
12 TRBJ1-2 TRBV19 ASSIPEGTYGYT
14 TRBJ2-1 TRBV18 ASSPPGAGQNNEQF
11 TRBJ1-6 TRBV2 ASRTGYNSPLH
13 . TRBV25-1 ARNPVGQHYNEQY
11 TRBJ1-1 TRBV6-9 ASSSHITPEAF
11 TRBJ2-1 TRBV4-1 ASSQPQGNEQF
9 TRBJ2-3 TRBV5-1 ASSLEGAQY
13 TRBJ1-5 TRBV9 ASSVSGVVGQPQH
11 TRBJ2-2 TRBV5-1 ASSPGQPGELF
12 TRBJ2-2 TRBV19 ASRRETNTGELF
13 TRBJ2-6 TRBV7-6 TSSRLTSGANVLT
14 TRBJ2-3 TRBV6-1 ASSRNGRVGADTQY
13 TRBJ1-2 TRBV29-1 SVEGPRGANYGYT
11 TRBJ2-5 TRBV10-3 AISEQSPETQY
13 TRBJ2-7 TRBV27 ANSLSGRSSYEQY
12 TRBJ2-6 TRBV15 ATARESGANVLT
14 TRBJ1-6 TRBV7-3 ASSLGDRSYNSPLH
12 TRBJ2-5 TRBV4-2 ASSQEEGVKTQY
13 TRBJ2-1 TRBV6-1 ASGGLGTGGFEQF
14 TRBJ1-3 TRBV7-2 ASSLQQANSGNTIY
12 TRBJ1-4 TRBV27 ASSWGRGHEKLF
12 TRBJ2-1 TRBV7-3 ASSLSPGSNEQF
12 TRBJ1-5 TRBV28 ASSLGQSNQPQH
12 TRBJ2-3 TRBV28 ASRRGDRGDTQY
13 TRBJ1-2 TRBV6-1 ASSSGTQLNYGYT
17 TRBJ2-1 TRBV10-2 ASSESAPLSGPRANEQF
9 TRBJ1-4 TRBV30 AWSTHEKLF
11 TRBJ1-5 TRBV20-1 SARGLRNQPQH
16 TRBJ2-1 TRBV7-4 ASSLSLTSGRVYNEQF
12 TRBJ1-1 TRBV29-1 SVGGTGRNTEAF
15 TRBJ2-6 TRBV15 ATSNQGIVSGANVLT
9 TRBJ1-1 TRBV6-2/TRBV6-3 ASSDRTEAF
13 TRBJ1-4 TRBV6-5 ASSYRQGAGEKLF
13 TRBJ1-1 TRBV6-1 ASEESGAMNTEAF
14 TRBJ2-7 TRBV6-1 ASNPCVWVISYEQY
14 TRBJ2-1 TRBV5-4 ASSLERREAYNEQF
15 TRBJ2-5 TRBV28 ASSHTEQEWGHETQY
12 TRBJ2-7 TRBV9 ASSVEANTYEQY
12 TRBJ2-3 TRBV30 AWNTAIGLNAQY
13 TRBJ1-3 TRBV12-3/TRBV12-4 ASSLGRISGNTIY
15 TRBJ2-3 TRBV28 ASSPPGQGRGTDTQY
11 TRBJ1-2 TRBV30 AWSEGQGVGYT
18 TRBJ2-1 TRBV6-9 ASSYPRTSGSGVRYNEQF
11 TRBJ2-5 TRBV7-2 ASSWGGLAAQY
12 TRBJ2-4 TRBV28 ASSPGTPKNIQY
13 TRBJ2-1 TRBV11-2 ASSLTFRGWNEQF
12 TRBJ1-2 TRBV7-9 ASSLSQAFHGYT
14 TRBJ2-1 TRBV5-1 ASSAAGTNLDNEQF
15 TRBJ2-1 TRBV7-8 ASSSPMTGDMGNEQF
10 TRBJ2-7 TRBV12-3/TRBV12-4 ASSLPGSEQY
16 TRBJ2-4 TRBV6-1 ASRREPGQALAKNIQY
10 TRBJ1-4 TRBV5-1 ASSPENEKLF
9 TRBJ1-1 TRBV30 ACKAATEAF
11 TRBJ2-5 TRBV13 ASSRGTLETQY
12 TRBJ2-2 TRBV29-1 SVGRGTNTGELF
10 TRBJ2-7 TRBV7-9 ASSPDSGEQY
14 TRBJ1-1 TRBV10-3 AISRTTVPGNTEAF
14 TRBJ2-7 TRBV3-1 ASSLGRREDPYEQY